This entry describes one T cell receptor beta chain. Its antigen is still unknown. The sample originates from a study of early stage breast cancer tumors. Study-wide context: The ER+/PR+/HER2- tumors included 7 or 8 ductal and a handful of lobular carcinomas. General observations from the study: Most shared enriched TCRB sequences were commonly generated ones. Blood repertoires resembled normal breast more than tumor.

Only in-frame clones appear in the TCRdb table, and some are missing; sequencing was by immunoSEQ multiplex PCR. Of tens of thousands of clones in the sample, 70% to 85% were seen once. CDR1 is SGHRS and CDR2 is YFSETQ in the germline V gene. The CDR3 covers 13 residues. Trimming pared 7 bases from V and 2 bases from J, leaving 12 bases between. This chain uses TRBV5-1 with TRBJ2-5; D tentatively reads TRBD1 or TRBD2 (5 bases each). Sequenced sample: blood. The sequence derives from a person in their 60s with breast cancer. The CDR3 nucleotides are TGCGCCAGCGGTGAGGGGCGACAAGAGACCCAGTACTTC. The encoded protein is CASGEGRQETQYF.